This TCR beta chain was captured by sequencing in a study of T-cell memory formation after mild COVID-19. Overall study results and limits: There was a balanced CD4/CD8 profile in clones contracting day 15 to 85, and later expanders leaned CD4+.

TCRdb fed the 5' RACE reads into MiXCR, producing one record per CDR3 protein. There are roughly 150,000 distinct CDR3 sequences in the sample; roughly 15% occur only once, and over 12% lies in the top ten. This clonotype was seen at least ten times. Antigen: not known. V shed 7 bases and J 3 bases; nucleotides not matched to a gene: 6. The CDR3 extends over 15 amino acids. CDR1 and CDR2 (germline): KGHDR, SFDVKD. The sequence was collected from an adult woman who had mild COVID-19 (a few samples of this study predate the infection). Cell type and time point are not known. J is TRBJ2-1 and V is TRBV24-1, with 9 bases matching TRBD1. The sequencing sample was made of PBMCs or a T cell subset sorted from them (not recorded which). CDR3 residues: CATSPRDRDYNEQFF. The CDR3, as DNA: TGTGCCACCAGCCCCCGGGACAGGGACTACAATGAGCAGTTCTTC.